This T cell receptor (beta chain) originates from a study of blood T cells in healthy people across ages. This clonotype was seen repeatedly, ten times or more. Its antigen is currently unknown. The CDR3 consists of 15 residues. CDR1 LGHDT and CDR2 YNNKEL come from the germline V gene (reference sequence). The trim removed 1 base at V and 7 bases at J, leaving 6 bases unmatched. A J-beta primer mix and a sample-barcoded 5' primer were used in a second PCR of about 7 to 12 cycles. TCRdb reprocessed the 5' RACE reads with MiXCR, giving one entry per CDR3 protein. The sample shows 590,000 or so distinct CDR3 sequences, 25% to 30% of them seen only once. Broader study findings: Naive T cell percentage showed a strong correlation with the diversity of TCR beta. Naive and antigen-experienced cells could not be conclusively compared, given unsorted PBMCs.

The material sequenced was blood. The chain links TRBV3-1 to TRBJ1-4; 7 nucleotides match TRBD1. The source of this sequence is a woman older than 75 in good health. CDR3 in amino acids: CASSQGDREGEKLFF. The CDR3 bases are TGTGCCAGCAGCCAAGGAGACAGGGAAGGTGAAAAACTGTTTTTT.